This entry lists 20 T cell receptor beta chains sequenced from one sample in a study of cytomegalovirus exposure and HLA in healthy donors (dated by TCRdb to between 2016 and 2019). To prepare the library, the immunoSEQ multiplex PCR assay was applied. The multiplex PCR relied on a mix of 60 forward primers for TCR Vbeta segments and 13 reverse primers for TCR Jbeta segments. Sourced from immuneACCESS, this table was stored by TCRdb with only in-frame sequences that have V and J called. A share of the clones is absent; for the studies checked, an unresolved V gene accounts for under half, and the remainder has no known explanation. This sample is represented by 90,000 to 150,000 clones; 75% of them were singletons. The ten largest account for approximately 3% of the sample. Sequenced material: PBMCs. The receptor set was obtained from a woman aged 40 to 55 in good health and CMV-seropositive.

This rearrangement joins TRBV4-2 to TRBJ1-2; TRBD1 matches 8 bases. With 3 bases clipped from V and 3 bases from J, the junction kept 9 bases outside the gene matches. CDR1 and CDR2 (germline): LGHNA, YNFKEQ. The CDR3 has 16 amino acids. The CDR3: CASSHDGQGNYYGYTF. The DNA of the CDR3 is TGTGCCAGCAGCCATGACGGACAGGGAAATTACTATGGCTACACCTTC.

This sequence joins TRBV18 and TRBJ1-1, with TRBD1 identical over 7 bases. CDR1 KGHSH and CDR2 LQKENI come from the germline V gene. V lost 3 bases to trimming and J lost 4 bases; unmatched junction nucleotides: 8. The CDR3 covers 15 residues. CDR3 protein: CASSPQRQGGTEAFF. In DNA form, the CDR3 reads TGTGCCAGCTCACCCCAAAGACAGGGTGGCACTGAAGCTTTCTTT.

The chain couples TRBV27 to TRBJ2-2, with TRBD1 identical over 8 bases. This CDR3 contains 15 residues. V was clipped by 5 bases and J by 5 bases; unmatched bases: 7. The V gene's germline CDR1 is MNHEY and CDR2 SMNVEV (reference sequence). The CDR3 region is CASSPLTGGTGELFF. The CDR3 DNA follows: TGTGCCAGCAGTCCCCTTACAGGGGGAACCGGGGAGCTGTTTTTT.

The CDR3 sequence is CASSERQGVGYEQYF. As DNA, the CDR3 is TGTGCCAGCAGCGAACGACAGGGGGTCGGCTACGAGCAGTACTTC. The chain uses TRBV11-3 and TRBJ2-7; 9 nucleotides match TRBD1. This CDR3 is built from 15 residues. Germline V gene data show CDR1 as SGHNT and CDR2 as YENEEA. J gave up 3 bases and V 5 bases, and 8 bases lay outside the gene matches.

In DNA, the CDR3 is TGTGCCAGCAGCTTAGGCGCTGCTGGGGCCAACGTCCTGACTTTC. It codes for CASSLGAAGANVLTF. This chain links TRBV11-2 with TRBJ2-6; D remains unclear. V was trimmed by 1 base and J by 2 bases, leaving 6 bases between them. CDR1 and CDR2 from the germline V gene are SGHAT and FQNNGV. The CDR3 is 15 amino acids.

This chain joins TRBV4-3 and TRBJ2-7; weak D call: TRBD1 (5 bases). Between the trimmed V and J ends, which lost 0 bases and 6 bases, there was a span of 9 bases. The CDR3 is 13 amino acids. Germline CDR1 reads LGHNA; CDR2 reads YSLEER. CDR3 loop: CASSQDQGSEQYF. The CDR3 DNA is TGCGCCAGCAGCCAAGACCAGGGCTCCGAGCAGTACTTC.

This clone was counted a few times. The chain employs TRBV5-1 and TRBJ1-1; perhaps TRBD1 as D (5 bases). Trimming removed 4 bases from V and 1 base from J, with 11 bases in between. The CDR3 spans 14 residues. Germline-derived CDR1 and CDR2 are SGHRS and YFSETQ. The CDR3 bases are TGCGCCAGCAGCGGACCAGGGCAGAACACTGAAGCTTTCTTT. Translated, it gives CASSGPGQNTEAFF.

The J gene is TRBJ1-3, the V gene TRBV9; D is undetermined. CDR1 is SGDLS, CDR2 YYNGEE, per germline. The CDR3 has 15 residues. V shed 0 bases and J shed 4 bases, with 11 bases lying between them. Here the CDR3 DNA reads TGTGCCAGCAGCGTAGGTGACGGAGGCGGAAACACCATATATTTT. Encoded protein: CASSVGDGGGNTIYF.

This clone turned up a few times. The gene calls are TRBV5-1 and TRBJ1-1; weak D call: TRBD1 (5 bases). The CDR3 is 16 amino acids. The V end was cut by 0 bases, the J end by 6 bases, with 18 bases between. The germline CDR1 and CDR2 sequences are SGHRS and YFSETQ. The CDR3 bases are TGCGCCAGCAGCTTGGATATGGCCCCAGGGAGGGCTGAAGCTTTCTTT. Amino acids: CASSLDMAPGRAEAFF.

The CDR3 DNA sequence: TGTGCCAGCAGCCAACGAAACCAGGTTGGCTACACCTTC. This encodes CASSQRNQVGYTF. The chain uses TRBV14 and TRBJ1-2; the D is unclear. The V end lost 2 bases, the J end lost 7 bases, and 11 bases lay between the germline ends. The CDR3 totals 13 residues. The germline V gene has CDR1 SGHDN and CDR2 FVKESK.

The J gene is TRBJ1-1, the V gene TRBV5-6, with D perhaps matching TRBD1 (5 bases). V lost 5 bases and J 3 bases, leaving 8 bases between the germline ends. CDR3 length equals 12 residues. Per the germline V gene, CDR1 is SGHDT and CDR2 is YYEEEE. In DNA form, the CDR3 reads TGTGCCAGCAGGCTACAGGACACTGAAGCTTTCTTT. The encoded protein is CASRLQDTEAFF.

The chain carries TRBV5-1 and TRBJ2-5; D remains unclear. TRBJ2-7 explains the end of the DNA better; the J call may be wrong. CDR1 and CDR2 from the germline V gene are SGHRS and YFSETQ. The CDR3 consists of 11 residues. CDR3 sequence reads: CASSENYEQYF. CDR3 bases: TGCGCCAGCAGCGAGAACTACGAGCAGTACTTC.

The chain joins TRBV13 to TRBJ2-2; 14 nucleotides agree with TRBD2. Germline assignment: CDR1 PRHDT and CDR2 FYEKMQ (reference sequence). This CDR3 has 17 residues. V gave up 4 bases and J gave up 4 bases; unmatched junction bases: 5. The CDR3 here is CASSSGLAGVSTGELFF. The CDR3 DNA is TGTGCCAGCAGCTCGGGACTAGCGGGAGTGAGCACCGGGGAGCTGTTTTTT.

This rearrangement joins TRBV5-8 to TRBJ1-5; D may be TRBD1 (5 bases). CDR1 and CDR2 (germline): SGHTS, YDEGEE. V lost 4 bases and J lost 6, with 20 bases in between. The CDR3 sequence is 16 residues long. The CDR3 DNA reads TGTGCCAGCAGCCCTTCGACAGCGTCATTGGGTCAGCCCCAGCATTTT. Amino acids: CASSPSTASLGQPQHF.

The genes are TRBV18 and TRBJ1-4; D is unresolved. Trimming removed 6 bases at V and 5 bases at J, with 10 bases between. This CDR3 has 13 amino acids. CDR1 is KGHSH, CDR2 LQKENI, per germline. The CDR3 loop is CASSLKKNEKLFF. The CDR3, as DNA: TGTGCCAGCTCTCTAAAAAAGAATGAAAAACTGTTTTTT.

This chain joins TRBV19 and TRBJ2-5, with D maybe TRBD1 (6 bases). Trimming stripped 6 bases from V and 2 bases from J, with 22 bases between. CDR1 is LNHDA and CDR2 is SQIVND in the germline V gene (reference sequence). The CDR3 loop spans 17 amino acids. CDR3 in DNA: TGTGCCAGTAGCCCCCCTAACGCAGGGGCCGGGCAAGAGACCCAGTACTTC. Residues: CASSPPNAGAGQETQYF.

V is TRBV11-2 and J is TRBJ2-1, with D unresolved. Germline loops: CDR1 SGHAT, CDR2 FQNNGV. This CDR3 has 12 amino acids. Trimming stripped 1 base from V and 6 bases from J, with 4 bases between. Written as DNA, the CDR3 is TGTGCCAGCAGCTTAGCGGGCAATGAGCAGTTCTTC. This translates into CASSLAGNEQFF.

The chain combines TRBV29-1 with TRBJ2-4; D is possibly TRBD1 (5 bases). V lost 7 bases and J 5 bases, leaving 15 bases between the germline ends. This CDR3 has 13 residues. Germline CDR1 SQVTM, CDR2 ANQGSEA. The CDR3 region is CSGQGLGENIQYF. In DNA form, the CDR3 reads TGCAGCGGCCAGGGTCTTGGGGAAAACATTCAGTACTTC.

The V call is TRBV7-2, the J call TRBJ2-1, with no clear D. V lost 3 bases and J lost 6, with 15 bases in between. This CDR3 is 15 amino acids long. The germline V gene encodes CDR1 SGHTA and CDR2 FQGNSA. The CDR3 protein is CASSLMGGLINEQFF. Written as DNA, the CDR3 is TGTGCCAGCAGCTTGATGGGTGGGCTAATCAATGAGCAGTTCTTC.

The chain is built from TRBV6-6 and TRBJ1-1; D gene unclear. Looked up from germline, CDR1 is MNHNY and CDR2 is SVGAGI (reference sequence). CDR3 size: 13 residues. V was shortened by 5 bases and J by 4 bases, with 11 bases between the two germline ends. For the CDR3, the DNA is TGTGCCAGCAGTCCCCGGAGCGGCACTGAAGCTTTCTTT. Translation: CASSPRSGTEAFF.